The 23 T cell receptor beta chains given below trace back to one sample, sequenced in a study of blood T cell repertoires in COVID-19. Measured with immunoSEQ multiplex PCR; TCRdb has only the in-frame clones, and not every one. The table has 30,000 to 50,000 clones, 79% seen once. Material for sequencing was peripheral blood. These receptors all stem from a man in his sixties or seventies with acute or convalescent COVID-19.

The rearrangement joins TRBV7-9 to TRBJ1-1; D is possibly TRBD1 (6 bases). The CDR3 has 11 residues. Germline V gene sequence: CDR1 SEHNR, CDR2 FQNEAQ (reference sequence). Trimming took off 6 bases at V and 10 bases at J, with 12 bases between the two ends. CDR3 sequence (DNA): TGTGCCAGCAGTCCGACAGGACGAGCTTTCTTT. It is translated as CASSPTGRAFF.

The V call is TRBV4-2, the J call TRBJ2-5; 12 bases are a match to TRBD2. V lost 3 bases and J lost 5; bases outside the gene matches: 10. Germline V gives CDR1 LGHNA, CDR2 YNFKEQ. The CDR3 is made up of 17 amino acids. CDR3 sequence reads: CASSQDPSGRALETQYF. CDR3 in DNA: TGTGCCAGCAGCCAGGACCCTAGCGGGAGGGCCTTGGAGACCCAGTACTTC.

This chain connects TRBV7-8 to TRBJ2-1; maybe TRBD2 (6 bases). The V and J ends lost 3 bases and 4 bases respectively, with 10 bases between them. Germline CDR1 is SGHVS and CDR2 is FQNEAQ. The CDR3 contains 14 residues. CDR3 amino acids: CASSFWRGYNEQFF. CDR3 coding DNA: TGTGCCAGCAGCTTTTGGCGGGGTTACAATGAGCAGTTCTTC.

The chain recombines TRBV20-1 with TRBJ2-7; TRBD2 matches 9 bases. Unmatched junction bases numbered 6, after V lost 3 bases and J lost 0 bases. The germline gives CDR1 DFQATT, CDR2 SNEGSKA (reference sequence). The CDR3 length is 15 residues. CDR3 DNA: TGCAGTGCTAGTGGGAGCGGGAGGAGCTCCTACGAGCAGTACTTC. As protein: CSASGSGRSSYEQYF.

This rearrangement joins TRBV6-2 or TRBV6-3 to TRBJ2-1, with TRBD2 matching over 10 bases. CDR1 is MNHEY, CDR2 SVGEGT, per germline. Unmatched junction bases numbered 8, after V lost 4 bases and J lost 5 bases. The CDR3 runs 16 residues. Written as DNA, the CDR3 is TGTGCCAGCAGTTTGTGGACTAGCGGTACCCACAATGAGCAGTTCTTC. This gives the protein CASSLWTSGTHNEQFF.

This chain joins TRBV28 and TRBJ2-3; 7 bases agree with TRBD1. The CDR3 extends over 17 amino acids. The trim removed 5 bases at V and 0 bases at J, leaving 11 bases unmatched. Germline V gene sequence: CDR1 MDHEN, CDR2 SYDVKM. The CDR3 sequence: CASSPWTGLGSTDTQYF. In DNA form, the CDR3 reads TGTGCCAGCAGTCCGTGGACAGGCCTGGGTAGCACAGATACGCAGTATTTT.

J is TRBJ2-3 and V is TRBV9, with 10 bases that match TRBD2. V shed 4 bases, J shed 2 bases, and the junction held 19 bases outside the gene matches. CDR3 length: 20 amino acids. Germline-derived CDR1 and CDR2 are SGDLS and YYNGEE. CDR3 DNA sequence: TGTGCCAGCAGCCCCACTAGCGGGACATTCTCTGCTCGCCTCACAGATACGCAGTATTTT. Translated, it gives CASSPTSGTFSARLTDTQYF.

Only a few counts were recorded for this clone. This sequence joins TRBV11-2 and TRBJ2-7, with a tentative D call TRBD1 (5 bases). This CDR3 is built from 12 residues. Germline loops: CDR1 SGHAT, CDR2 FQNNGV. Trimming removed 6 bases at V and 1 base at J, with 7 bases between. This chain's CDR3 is CASRRQSYEQYF. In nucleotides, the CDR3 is TGTGCCAGCAGGCGACAGTCCTACGAGCAGTACTTC. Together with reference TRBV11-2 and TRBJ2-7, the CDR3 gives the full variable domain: EAGVAQSPRYKIIEKRQSVAFWCNPISGHATLYWYQQILGQGPKLLIQFQNNGVVDDSQLPKDRFSAERLKGVDSTLKIQPAKLEDSAVYLCASRRQSYEQYFGPGTRLTVT.

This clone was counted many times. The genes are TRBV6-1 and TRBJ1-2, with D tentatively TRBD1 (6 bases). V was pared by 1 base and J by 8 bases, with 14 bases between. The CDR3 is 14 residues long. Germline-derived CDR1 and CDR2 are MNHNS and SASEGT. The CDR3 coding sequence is TGTGCCAGCAGTGAAGGGACAGCGTGGGACGGCTACACCTTC. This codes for CASSEGTAWDGYTF.

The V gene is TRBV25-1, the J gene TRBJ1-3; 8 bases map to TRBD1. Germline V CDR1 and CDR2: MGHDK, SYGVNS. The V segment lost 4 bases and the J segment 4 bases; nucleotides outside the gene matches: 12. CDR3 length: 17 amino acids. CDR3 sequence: CASSGGQVEAPGNTIYF. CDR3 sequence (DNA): TGTGCCAGCAGTGGGGGACAGGTCGAGGCCCCGGGAAACACCATATATTTT. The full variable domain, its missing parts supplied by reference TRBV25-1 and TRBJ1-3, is EADIYQTPRYLVIGTGKKITLECSQTMGHDKMYWYQQDPGMELHLIHYSYGVNSTEKGDLSSESTVSRIRTEHFPLTLESARPSHTSQYLCASSGGQVEAPGNTIYFGEGSWLTVV.

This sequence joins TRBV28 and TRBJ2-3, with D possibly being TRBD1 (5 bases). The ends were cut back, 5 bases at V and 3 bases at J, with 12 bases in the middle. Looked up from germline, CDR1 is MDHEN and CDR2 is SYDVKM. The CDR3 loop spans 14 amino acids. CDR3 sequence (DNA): TGTGCCAGCAGTAGAAGGGGATATACAGATACGCAGTATTTT. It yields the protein CASSRRGYTDTQYF.

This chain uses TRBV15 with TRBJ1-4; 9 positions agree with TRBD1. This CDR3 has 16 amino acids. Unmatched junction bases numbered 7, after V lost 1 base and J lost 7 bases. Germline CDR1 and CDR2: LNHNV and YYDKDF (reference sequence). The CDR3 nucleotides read TGTGCCACCAGCAGAGTCCAACAGGGGGCCGGTGAAAAACTGTTTTTT. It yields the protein CATSRVQQGAGEKLFF.

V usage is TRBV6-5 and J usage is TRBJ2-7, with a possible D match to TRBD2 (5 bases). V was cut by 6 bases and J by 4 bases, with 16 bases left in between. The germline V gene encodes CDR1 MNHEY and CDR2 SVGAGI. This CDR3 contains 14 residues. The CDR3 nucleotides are TGTGCCAGCAGGAGGTCTGTGGACTCTTACGAGCAGTACTTC. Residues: CASRRSVDSYEQYF.

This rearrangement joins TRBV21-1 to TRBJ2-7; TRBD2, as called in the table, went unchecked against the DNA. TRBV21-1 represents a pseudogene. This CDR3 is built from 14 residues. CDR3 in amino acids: CASSKGGLSYEQYF. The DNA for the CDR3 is TGTGCCAGCAGCAAAGGAGGTCTCTCCTACGAGCAGTACTTC.

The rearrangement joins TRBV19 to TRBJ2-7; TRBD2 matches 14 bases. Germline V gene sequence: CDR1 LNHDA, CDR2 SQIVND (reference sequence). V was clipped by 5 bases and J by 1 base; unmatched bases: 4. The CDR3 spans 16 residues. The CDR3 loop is CASSSGLAGASYEQYF. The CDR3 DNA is TGTGCCAGTAGTTCGGGACTAGCGGGAGCTTCCTACGAGCAGTACTTC.

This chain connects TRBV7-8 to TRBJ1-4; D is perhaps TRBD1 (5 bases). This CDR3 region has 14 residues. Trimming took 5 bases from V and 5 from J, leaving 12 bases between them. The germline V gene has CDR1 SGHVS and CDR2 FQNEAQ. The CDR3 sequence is CASSPVGVNEKLFF. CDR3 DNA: TGTGCCAGCAGCCCCGTAGGGGTCAATGAAAAACTGTTTTTT.

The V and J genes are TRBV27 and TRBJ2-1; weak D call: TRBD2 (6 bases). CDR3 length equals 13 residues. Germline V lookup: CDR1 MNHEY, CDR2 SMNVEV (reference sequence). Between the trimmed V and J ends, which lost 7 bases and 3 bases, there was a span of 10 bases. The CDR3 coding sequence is TGTGCCAGCACCGGGACTTACTACAATGAGCAGTTCTTC. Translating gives CASTGTYYNEQFF.

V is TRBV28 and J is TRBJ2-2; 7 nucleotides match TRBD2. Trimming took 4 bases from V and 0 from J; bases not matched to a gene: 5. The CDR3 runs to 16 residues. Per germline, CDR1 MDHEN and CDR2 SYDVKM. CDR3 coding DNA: TGTGCCAGCAGTTCCCCCCTAGCGGCGAACACCGGGGAGCTGTTTTTT. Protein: CASSSPLAANTGELFF.

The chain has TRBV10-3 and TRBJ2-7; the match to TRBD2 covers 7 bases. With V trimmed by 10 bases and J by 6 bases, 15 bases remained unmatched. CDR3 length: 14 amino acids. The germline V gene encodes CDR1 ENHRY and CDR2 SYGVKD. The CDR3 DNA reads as TGTGCCACCGGGGGGTCCCCTTTAGGGACCGAGCAGTACTTC. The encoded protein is CATGGSPLGTEQYF.

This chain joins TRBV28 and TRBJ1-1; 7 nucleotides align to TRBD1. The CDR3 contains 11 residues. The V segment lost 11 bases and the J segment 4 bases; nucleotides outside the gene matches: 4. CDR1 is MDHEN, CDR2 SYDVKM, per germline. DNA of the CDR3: TGTGCCTCACACAGGGGCACTGAAGCTTTCTTT. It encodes CASHRGTEAFF.

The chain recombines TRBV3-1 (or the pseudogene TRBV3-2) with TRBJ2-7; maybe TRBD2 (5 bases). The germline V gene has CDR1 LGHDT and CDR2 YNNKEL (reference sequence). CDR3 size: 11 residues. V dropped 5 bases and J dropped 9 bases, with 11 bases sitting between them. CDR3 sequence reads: CASSKLGWQYF. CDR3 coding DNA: TGTGCCAGCAGCAAACTAGGCTGGCAGTACTTC.

CDR3: CASSLTRSEQYF. In DNA, the CDR3 is TGTGCCAGCAGTCTTACTAGAAGCGAGCAGTACTTC. This chain links TRBV12-3 or TRBV12-4 with TRBJ2-7, with TRBD2 as a possible D gene (5 bases). The CDR3 covers 12 residues. V was shortened by 5 bases and J by 6 bases, with 11 bases between the two germline ends.

CDR3 residues: CASSLGLAGNEQFF. In DNA, the CDR3 is TGTGCCAGCAGCTTAGGGCTAGCGGGCAATGAGCAGTTCTTC. The genes are TRBV7-2 and TRBJ2-1, with TRBD2 matching 8 bases. The length of the CDR3 is 14 residues. Germline V gives CDR1 SGHTA, CDR2 FQGNSA. V lost 1 base to trimming and J lost 6 bases; unmatched junction nucleotides: 2.